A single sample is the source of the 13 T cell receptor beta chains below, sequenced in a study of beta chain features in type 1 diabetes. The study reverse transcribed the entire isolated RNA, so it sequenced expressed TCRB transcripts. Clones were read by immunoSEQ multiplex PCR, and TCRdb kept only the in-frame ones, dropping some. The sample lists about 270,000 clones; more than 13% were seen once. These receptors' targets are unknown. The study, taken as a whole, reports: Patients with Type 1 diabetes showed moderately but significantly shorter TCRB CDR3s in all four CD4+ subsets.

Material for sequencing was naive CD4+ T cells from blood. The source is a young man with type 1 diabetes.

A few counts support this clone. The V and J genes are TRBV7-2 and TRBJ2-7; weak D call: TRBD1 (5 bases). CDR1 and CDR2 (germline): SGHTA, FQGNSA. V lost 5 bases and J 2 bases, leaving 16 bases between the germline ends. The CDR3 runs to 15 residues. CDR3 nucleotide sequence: TGTGCCAGCAGCCCCAGGACAAGGAGCACCTACGAGCAGTACTTC. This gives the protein CASSPRTRSTYEQYF.

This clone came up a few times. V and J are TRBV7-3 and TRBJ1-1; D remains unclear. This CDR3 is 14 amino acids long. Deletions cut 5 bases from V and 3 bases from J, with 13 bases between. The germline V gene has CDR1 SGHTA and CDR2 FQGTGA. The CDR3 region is CASSPGGWDTEAFF. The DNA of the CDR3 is TGTGCCAGCAGCCCGGGAGGGTGGGACACTGAAGCTTTCTTT.

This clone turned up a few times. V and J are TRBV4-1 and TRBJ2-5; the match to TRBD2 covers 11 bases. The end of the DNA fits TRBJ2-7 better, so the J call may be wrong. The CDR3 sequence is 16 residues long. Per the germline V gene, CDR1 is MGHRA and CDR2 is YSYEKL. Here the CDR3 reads CASSRLLAGESYEQYF. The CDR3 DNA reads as TGCGCCAGCAGCCGTCTACTAGCGGGAGAGTCCTACGAGCAGTACTTC.

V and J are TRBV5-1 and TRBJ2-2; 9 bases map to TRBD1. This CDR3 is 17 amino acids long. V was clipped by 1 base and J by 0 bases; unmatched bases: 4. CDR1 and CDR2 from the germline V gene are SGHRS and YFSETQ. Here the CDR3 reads CASSLRGQGANTGELFF. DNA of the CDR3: TGCGCCAGCAGCTTGCGGGGACAGGGCGCGAACACCGGGGAGCTGTTTTTT. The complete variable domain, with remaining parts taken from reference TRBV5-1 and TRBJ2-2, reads KAGVTQTPRYLIKTRGQQVTLSCSPISGHRSVSWYQQTPGQGLQFLFEYFSETQRNKGNFPGRFSGRQFSNSRSEMNVSTLELGDSALYLCASSLRGQGANTGELFFGEGSRLTVL.

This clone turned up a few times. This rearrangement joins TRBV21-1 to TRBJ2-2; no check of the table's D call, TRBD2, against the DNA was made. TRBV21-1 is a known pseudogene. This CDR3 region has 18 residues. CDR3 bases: TGTGCCAGCAGCAAAGGCATTGAACCCCTCGAGGTCACCGGGGAGCTGTTTTTT. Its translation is CASSKGIEPLEVTGELFF.

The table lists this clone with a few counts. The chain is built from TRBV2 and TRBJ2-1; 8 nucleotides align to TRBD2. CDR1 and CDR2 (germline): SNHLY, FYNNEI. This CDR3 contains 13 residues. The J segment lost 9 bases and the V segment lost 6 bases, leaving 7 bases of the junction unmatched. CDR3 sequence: CASRPGLAREQFF. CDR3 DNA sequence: TGTGCCAGCAGACCTGGACTAGCTCGTGAGCAGTTCTTC.

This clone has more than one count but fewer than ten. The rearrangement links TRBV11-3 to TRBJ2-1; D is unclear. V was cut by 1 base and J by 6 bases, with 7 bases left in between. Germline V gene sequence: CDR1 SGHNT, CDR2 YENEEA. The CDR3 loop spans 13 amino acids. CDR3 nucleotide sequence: TGTGCCAGCAGCTTAGGTAGCTCCAATGAGCAGTTCTTC. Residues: CASSLGSSNEQFF.

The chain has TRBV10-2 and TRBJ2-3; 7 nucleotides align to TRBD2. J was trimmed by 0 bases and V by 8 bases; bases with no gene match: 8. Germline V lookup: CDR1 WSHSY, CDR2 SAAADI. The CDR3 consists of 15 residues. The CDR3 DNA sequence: TGCGCCAGCCTAGAGAATAGCGGGAGCACAGATACGCAGTATTTT. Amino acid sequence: CASLENSGSTDTQYF.

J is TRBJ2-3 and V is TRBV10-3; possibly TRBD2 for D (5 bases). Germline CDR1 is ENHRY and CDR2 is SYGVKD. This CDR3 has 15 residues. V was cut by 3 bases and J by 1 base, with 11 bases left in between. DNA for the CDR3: TGTGCCATCAGTGATACAGAGAGGGGCACAGATACGCAGTATTTT. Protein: CAISDTERGTDTQYF.

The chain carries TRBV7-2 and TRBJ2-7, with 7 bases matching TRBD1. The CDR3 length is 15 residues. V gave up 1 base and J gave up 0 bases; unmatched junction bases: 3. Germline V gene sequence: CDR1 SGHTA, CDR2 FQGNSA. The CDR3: CASSLVRDSSYEQYF. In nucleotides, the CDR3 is TGTGCCAGCAGCTTAGTTAGGGACAGCTCCTACGAGCAGTACTTC.

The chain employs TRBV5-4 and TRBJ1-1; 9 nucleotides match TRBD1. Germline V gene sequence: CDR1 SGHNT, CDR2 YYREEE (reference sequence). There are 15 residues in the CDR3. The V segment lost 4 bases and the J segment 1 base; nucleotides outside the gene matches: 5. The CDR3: CASSGSTGGNTEAFF. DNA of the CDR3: TGTGCCAGCAGCGGGTCGACAGGGGGGAACACTGAAGCTTTCTTT.

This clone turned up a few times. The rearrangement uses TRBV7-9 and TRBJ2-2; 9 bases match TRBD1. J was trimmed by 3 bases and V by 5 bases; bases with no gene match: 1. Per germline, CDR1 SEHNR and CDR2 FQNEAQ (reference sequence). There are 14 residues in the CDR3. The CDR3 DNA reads TGTGCCAGCAGCCGGGACAGGGACACCGGGGAGCTGTTTTTT. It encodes CASSRDRDTGELFF.

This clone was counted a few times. CDR3 in amino acids: CASTTGNYEQYF. DNA for the CDR3: TGTGCCAGCACTACAGGAAACTACGAGCAGTACTTC. The V gene is TRBV2, the J gene TRBJ2-7; TRBD1 is a possible D gene (5 bases). The germline V gene has CDR1 SNHLY and CDR2 FYNNEI. The CDR3 is 12 residues long. Trimming removed 7 bases at V and 3 bases at J, with 10 bases between. Filled out from reference TRBV2 and TRBJ2-7, the complete variable domain reads EPEVTQTPSHQVTQMGQEVILRCVPISNHLYFYWYRQILGQKVEFLVSFYNNEISEKSEIFDDQFSVERPDGSNFTLKIRSTKLEDSAMYFCASTTGNYEQYFGPGTRLTVT.